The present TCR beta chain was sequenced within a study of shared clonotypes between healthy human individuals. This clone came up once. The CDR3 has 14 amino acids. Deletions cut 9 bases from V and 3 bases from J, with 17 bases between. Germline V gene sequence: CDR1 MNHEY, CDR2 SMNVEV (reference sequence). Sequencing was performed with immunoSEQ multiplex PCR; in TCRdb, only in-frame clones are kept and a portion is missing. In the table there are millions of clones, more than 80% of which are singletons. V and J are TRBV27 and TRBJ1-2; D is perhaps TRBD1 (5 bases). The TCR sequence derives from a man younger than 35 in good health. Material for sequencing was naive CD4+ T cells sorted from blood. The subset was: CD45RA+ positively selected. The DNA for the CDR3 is TGTGCCAGTAATGAGGACACTTTGGACTATGGCTACACCTTC. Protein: CASNEDTLDYGYTF.